This T cell receptor beta chain came from a study of cytomegalovirus exposure and HLA in healthy donors. Study-wide points: As a later analysis showed, several of the most significant clusters appeared to be linked to common viral pathogens. It was shown in a later analysis that HLA-associated TCR beta chains were more clonally expanded than other, equally common chains.

To note about this clone: Its specificity is not known.

Germline V gene sequence: CDR1 GTSNPN, CDR2 SVGIG (reference sequence). Deletions cut 5 bases from V and 4 bases from J, with 14 bases between. The CDR3 has 13 amino acids. The PCR contained 60 Vbeta and 13 Jbeta primers. The data were produced by immunoSEQ multiplex PCR, yet TCRdb's version contains in-frame clones alone and is incomplete. The table includes 200,000 to 250,000 clones, around nine tenths detected once. What was sequenced was PBMCs. V and J are TRBV30 and TRBJ1-1; D is unresolved. The clonotype comes from a woman between 18 and 30 years old in good health and CMV-seronegative. The CDR3 coding sequence is TGTGCCTGGGAAGTCCAGGTTGGCACTGAAGCTTTCTTT. Translating it yields CAWEVQVGTEAFF.